This T cell receptor beta chain stems from a study of beta chain features in type 1 diabetes (dated by TCRdb to between 2018 and 2020). General notes on the study: Mean age, gender distribution, total cell number and subset yield were not different between patients and healthy donors. A total of some 110 million sorted cells were examined across all samples, and the number of cells per subset was strongly correlated with RNA yield. The study compared the TCRB repertoires of sorted circulating CD4+ T cell subsets in recently diagnosed type 1 diabetes patients with those in matched healthy donors. Regulatory and stem cell-like memory subsets were isolated from only 8 patients and roughly 8 healthy donors, whereas naive and central memory subsets came from all 30 or so donors.

As concerns this clone: Its target antigen remains unknown. Per-nucleotide qualities are absent, and no much larger clonotype sits a single base away.

Study-level results and caveats: Shorter templates might have been favored by PCR, but patient and control samples were amplified and corrected together, so both groups would have been affected equally by any skew. Naive, central memory and regulatory TCRB repertoires appeared to be more alike among patients than among healthy donors. At VDJ recombination sites, patients with type 1 diabetes made fewer insertions and deleted more nucleotides, a pattern implying thymic rearrangement abnormalities. In all four CD4+ subsets, TCRB CDR3 length was moderately but significantly shorter in type 1 diabetes patients. Only small numbers of individuals were included in the HLA sub-analyses, which left unresolved whether HLA type had any influence on TCRB rearrangement. Because cDNA rather than genomic DNA was sequenced, highly expressing activated cells could have been over-represented, although no difference in activation and CD3 levels was found between groups.

The CDR3 measures 15 amino acids from cysteine to phenylalanine. Just the 45-base CDR3 DNA is kept, in frame starting at base 1. According to the germline V gene, CDR1 reads MDHEN and CDR2 reads SYDVKM. Ends trimmed: V by 5 bases, J by 2 bases; bases unmatched to a gene: 5. From each donor, a single peripheral blood sample of about 116 mL on average was drawn into heparinised tubes. A BD FACSAria II was used to sort naive, central memory, regulatory and stem cell-like memory CD4+ T cells with a panel that included CD45RO, CCR7, CD25, CD127, CD95 and CD27. Every sorted population had a purity above 95%. Right away, PBMCs were isolated by Lymphoprep density gradient centrifugation and were stained directly, with no culture step. So that batch effects would be minimized, each experiment stained and sorted samples in pairs, pairing one healthy donor with one patient. The entire amount of isolated RNA was reverse transcribed using the High Capacity cDNA Reverse Transcription Kit, so the sequenced TCRB transcripts were expressed ones. Deep immunoSEQ sequencing was applied to naive, central memory and regulatory T cell samples, giving an average of around 3.4 million total reads per sample. After sorted cells were lysed in RLT buffer, RNA was extracted with DNase-treated RNeasy Micro or Mini kits, with the choice depending on cell number. Each cell subset was processed separately to prevent cross-contamination, with patient and healthy donor samples processed together. The immunoSEQ multiplex PCR was used to amplify TCRB sequences from cDNA, generating 87-bp fragments that spanned the CDR3 region. Amplicons were sequenced on the Illumina HiSeq platform. The study's processing was this. PCR bias was computationally corrected using synthetic template baselines, reads within Hamming distance 2 were collapsed, and singletons that could not be merged were discarded. Reads were aligned to IMGT to assign V, D and J genes, CDR3 length, and insertions or deletions at six rearrangement sites. Within each subset, clonotype counts were normalized to sorted cell number, after which true diversity and Gini coefficients were computed with the tcR R package. Repertoire sharing was quantified using the overlap coefficient calculated on TCRB nucleotide sequences. Out-of-frame TCRB sequences from naive cells were analyzed as a proxy for the pre-selection repertoire. TCRdb's version of the immuneACCESS table is confined to in-frame rearrangements and falls short of the full clone set. An unresolved V gene accounts for under half of the shortfall where checked; the remainder is of unknown origin. V and J calls and clone size are those listed in that table; D and trimming were worked out from the DNA. The sample includes approximately 360,000 clones, with 10% to 15% observed a single time. The ten largest make up approximately 0.011% of the sample.

Specimen: naive CD4+ T cells from blood. This specimen's cell subset or site label, per the study, means: true naive CD4+ T cells. The TCR sequence derives from a woman between 18 and 30 years old with type 1 diabetes. The V and J genes are TRBV28 and TRBJ1-2; TRBD1 matches 10 bases in the middle. The DNA is as follows: TGTGCCAGCAGTGGGGGACAGGGGCCCAACTATGGCTACACCTTC. Its protein product is CASSGGQGPNYGYTF.